This entry describes one TCR beta chain. The CDR3 is made up of 15 amino acids. Per the germline V gene, CDR1 is SGHAT and CDR2 is FQNNGV. V lost 2 bases to trimming and J lost 0 bases, with 8 bases between them. This sample was included in a study of PD-1 blockade in mismatch repair-deficient tumors. TCRdb's table, derived via immunoSEQ multiplex PCR, lists solely in-frame clones and lacks some. The sample carries some 48,000 clones, around 77% recorded once. This chain links TRBV11-2 with TRBJ1-3, with unresolved D. The TCR originated in an adult with mismatch repair-deficient cancer. This sample comprised PBMCs, obtained before pembrolizumab treatment. CDR3 residues: CASSLKGLSGNTIYF. The CDR3 region has the DNA TGTGCCAGCAGCTTAAAGGGCCTCTCTGGAAACACCATATATTTT.